This T cell receptor (beta chain) comes out of a study of shared clonotypes between healthy human individuals. J lost 7 bases, V lost 0 bases, and 7 bases had no gene match. The CDR3 runs to 16 residues. Germline V gene data show CDR1 as SGHKS and CDR2 as YYEKEE (reference sequence). Study outcomes and limitations: The study's rarefaction showed incomplete sorted-subset sequencing despite large depth. Of the naive CD4 clonotypes, roughly 5% were shared across several donors.

Comments on this clone: The antigen is undetermined.

Deep level was the assay's run setting. TCRdb's copy holds only in-frame clones and misses some; the assay was immunoSEQ multiplex PCR. The data show 300,000 to 400,000 clones, around two thirds seen once. Sequenced input: memory CD4+ T cells sorted from blood. Subset specified: CD45RA-negative fraction. This clonotype was sampled from a man younger than 40 in good health. The V call is TRBV5-5, the J call TRBJ2-2; 9 bases match TRBD2. As DNA, the CDR3 is TGTGCCAGCAGCTTGGGTATAGCGGGAGTAGACGGGGAGCTGTTTTTT. Translating it yields CASSLGIAGVDGELFF.